This record concerns one T cell receptor beta chain sequence. The data were obtained in a study of T cells expressing NK-cell markers. Germline V lookup: CDR1 WSHSY, CDR2 SAAADI. The CDR3 runs 13 residues. TCRdb reanalyzed the 5' RACE reads and collapses them to one entry per CDR3 protein, without DNA. This table holds 150,000 to 180,000 distinct CDR3 sequences. The chain couples TRBV10-2 to TRBJ1-1. This clonotype originated in a woman in her 50s in good health. Material for sequencing was blood T cells: a sorted CD56 or NKG2C T cell subset, CD4+ or CD8+ T cells, or bulk PBMC T cells (not recorded which). CDR3: CASSVQRRTEAFF.